These T cell receptor beta chains were read from a single sample in a study of neurological immune-mediated disorders. MiXCR, run by TCRdb on the 5' RACE reads, gives a single entry per CDR3 protein. The sample shows approximately 46,000 distinct CDR3 sequences, roughly 3.2% of them seen only once. Sequencing input: PBMCs. The origin of the receptors is a woman between 50 and 59 years old with multiple sclerosis. Both conserved end residues are part of each CDR3. The D gene is left open where the match is weak. Clone size is given for some rows only: seen once, a few or many times, or a class if the clone is expanded.

NA	many	TRBV20-1	TRBJ1-3	TGCAGTGCTAGAGATATTCGAGAGAGCTCTGGAAACACCATATATTTT	CSARDIRESSGNTIYF
TRBD2	many	TRBV7-2	TRBJ2-4	TGTGCCAGCAGCTCCCGACTAGCGGGGGGTTCCAAAAACATTCAGTACTTC	CASSSRLAGGSKNIQYF
NA	many	TRBV28	TRBJ2-1	TGTGCCAGTGCCGATCGATCGGGGGTATACAATGAGCAGTTCTTC	CASADRSGVYNEQFF
NA	NA	TRBV19	TRBJ2-2	TGTGCCAGTAGTATGACGGCGACCGGGGAGCTGTTTTTT	CASSMTATGELFF
TRBD2	NA	TRBV19	TRBJ2-5	TGTGCCAGTAGTACTAGCGGCAACCAAGAGACCCAGTACTTC	CASSTSGNQETQYF
NA	many	TRBV5-1	TRBJ2-2	TGCGCCAGCAGCTTAAATGAGGGGGAGCTGTTTTTT	CASSLNEGELFF
NA	many	TRBV5-1	TRBJ1-4	TGCGCCAGCAGCGAACCCCGGGACGGGAATGAAAAACTGTTTTTT	CASSEPRDGNEKLFF
TRBD1	many	TRBV7-2	TRBJ1-5	TGTGCCAGCAGCTTACGCCCCCCGGGACAGGGGGCGAATAGCAATCAGCCCCAGCATTTT	CASSLRPPGQGANSNQPQHF
TRBD2	many	TRBV6-5	TRBJ2-3	TGTGCCAGCAGTTACGATCGACTAGCGGATAGCACAGATACGCAGTATTTT	CASSYDRLADSTDTQYF
NA	many	TRBV6-2/TRBV6-3	TRBJ1-5	TGTGCCAGCAGTTACTCGACTGTCGTCCAGCATTTT	CASSYSTVVQHF
NA	many	TRBV3-1	TRBJ2-1	TGTGCCAGCAGCCCAGATTATTTCCGGACAGCCTACAATGAGCAGTTCTTC	CASSPDYFRTAYNEQFF
TRBD1	many	TRBV5-1	TRBJ1-4	TGCGCCAGCAGCTCTGGGGTCAGGGGGCTGTATGAAAAACTGTTTTTT	CASSSGVRGLYEKLFF
NA	many	TRBV5-4	TRBJ2-3	TGTGCCAGCAGCACCAGAGAATCGGCCACAGATACGCAGTATTTT	CASSTRESATDTQYF
NA	many	TRBV20-1	TRBJ2-5	TGCAGTGCCGACTCTGGGGGGGAGACCCAGTACTTC	CSADSGGETQYF
NA	NA	TRBV10-3	TRBJ1-1	TGTGCCATCAGTGTTGGGGGTAACACTGAAGCTTTCTTT	CAISVGGNTEAFF
NA	many	TRBV11-2	TRBJ2-2	TGTGCCAGCAGCTTAGACAGGGCTATGGAGCTGTTTTTT	CASSLDRAMELFF